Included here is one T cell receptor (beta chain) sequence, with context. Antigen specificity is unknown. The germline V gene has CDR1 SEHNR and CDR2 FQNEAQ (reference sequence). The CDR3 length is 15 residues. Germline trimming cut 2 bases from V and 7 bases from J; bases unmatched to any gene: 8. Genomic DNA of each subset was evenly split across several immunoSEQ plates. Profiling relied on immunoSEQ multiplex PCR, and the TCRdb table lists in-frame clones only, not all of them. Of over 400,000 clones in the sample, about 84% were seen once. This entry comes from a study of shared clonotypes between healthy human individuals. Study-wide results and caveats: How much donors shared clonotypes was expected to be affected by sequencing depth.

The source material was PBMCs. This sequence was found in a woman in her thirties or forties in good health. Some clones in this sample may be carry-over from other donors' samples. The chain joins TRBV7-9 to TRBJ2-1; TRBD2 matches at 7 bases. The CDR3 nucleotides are TGTGCCAGCAGCTTATCGGGACTACCCAGGAATGAGCAGTTCTTC. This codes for CASSLSGLPRNEQFF.